This passage covers 6 T cell receptor beta chains from one sample sequenced in a study of shared T cell receptors in the human thymus. This table comes from immunoSEQ multiplex PCR, and its TCRdb copy is limited to in-frame clones, with some not included. This table holds about 710,000 clones, approximately 87% found once. These data also featured in a second study, about human thymus T cells.

Sequences were obtained from thymocytes. The origin of the receptors is a boy less than two years old with a congenital heart defect.

V gene TRBV5-8 combines with J gene TRBJ2-5, with 7 bases aligning to TRBD1. The ends lost 2 bases at V and 5 bases at J; junction bases unmatched: 15. Per germline, CDR1 SGHTS and CDR2 YDEGEE. This CDR3 region has 17 residues. DNA for the CDR3: TGTGCCAGCAGCTTTCCTCCCGAGAGAGGGGGCGAGGAGACCCAGTACTTC. It translates to CASSFPPERGGEETQYF.

The chain carries TRBV18 and TRBJ2-7, with D hard to call. Germline V CDR1 and CDR2: KGHSH, LQKENI. The CDR3 has 14 residues. Trimming shortened V by 3 bases and J by 2 bases, and 11 bases separated the two germline ends. The CDR3 region has the DNA TGTGCCAGCTCACCCCCAGGCTCAGCCTACGAGCAGTACTTC. It yields the protein CASSPPGSAYEQYF.

V is TRBV4-3 and J is TRBJ1-2; 8 bases are shared with TRBD1. This CDR3 spans 15 amino acids. Germline loops: CDR1 LGHNA, CDR2 YSLEER. The ends lost 4 bases at V and 4 bases at J; junction bases unmatched: 8. CDR3 sequence: CASSLRTGIRYGYTF. CDR3 DNA sequence: TGCGCCAGCAGCCTTCGGACAGGGATCCGCTATGGCTACACCTTC.

The rearrangement links TRBV28 to TRBJ1-3, with D unresolved. In germline, CDR1 is MDHEN, CDR2 SYDVKM. The CDR3 spans 16 residues. With 3 bases removed from V and 2 bases from J, the gap between germline ends came to 14 bases. The CDR3 sequence: CASSLREGPPGNTIYF. The CDR3 bases are TGTGCCAGCAGTTTGAGAGAGGGTCCCCCTGGAAACACCATATATTTT. The full variable domain, completed using reference TRBV28 and TRBJ1-3, is DVKVTQSSRYLVKRTGEKVFLECVQDMDHENMFWYRQDPGLGLRLIYFSYDVKMKEKGDIPEGYSVSREKKERFSLILESASTNQTSMYLCASSLREGPPGNTIYFGEGSWLTVV.

The chain links TRBV19 to TRBJ1-6; TRBD1 matches 9 bases. This CDR3 is built from 16 residues. In germline, CDR1 is LNHDA, CDR2 SQIVND (reference sequence). V gave up 5 bases and J gave up 2 bases; unmatched junction bases: 4. The CDR3 is CASSVGTGTYNSPLHF. The CDR3 DNA reads as TGTGCCAGTAGTGTCGGGACAGGGACCTATAATTCACCCCTCCACTTT.

This chain uses TRBV5-4 with TRBJ2-5, with 7 positions matching TRBD1. The length of the CDR3 is 13 residues. The germline V gene has CDR1 SGHNT and CDR2 YYREEE (reference sequence). V lost 5 bases and J lost 4; bases outside the gene matches: 5. The CDR3 sequence is CASRDGTAETQYF. In DNA, the CDR3 is TGTGCCAGCAGGGATGGGACAGCAGAGACCCAGTACTTC.